This T cell receptor beta chain emerged from a study of T cell changes during pregnancy in multiple sclerosis. On this clone itself: One end of the junction is discordant with germline, which a read error may explain.

The CDR3 length is 11 residues. The germline V gene has CDR1 KGHSH and CDR2 LQKENI. Produced via immunoSEQ multiplex PCR; TCRdb's table is partial and in-frame only. In the table there are 75,000 to 95,000 clones, 91% of which are singletons. The V call is TRBV18, the J call TRBJ1-5; 10 bases map to TRBD1. This receptor was obtained from a female donor with multiple sclerosis, enrolled in a pregnancy study. Sequenced material: peripheral blood, taken before pregnancy. CDR3 sequence reads: CASSPIRDRGF. In nucleotides, the CDR3 is TGTGCCAGCTCACCAATTCGGGACAGGGGTTTT.